Shown below are 3 T cell receptor beta chains from a single sample sequenced in a study of radiotherapy plus CTLA-4 blockade in lung cancer. Sequencing was performed with immunoSEQ multiplex PCR; in TCRdb, only in-frame clones are kept and a portion is missing. The profile shows about 51,000 clones, roughly 80% of them singletons. The specimen was peripheral blood, collected from a patient treated with radiotherapy plus ipilimumab. These receptor sequences come from a human donor with non-small cell lung cancer who had a complete response to radiotherapy plus ipilimumab.

The rearrangement links TRBV10-3 to TRBJ2-5; 10 bases are shared with TRBD2. With 2 bases clipped from V and 5 bases from J, the junction kept 5 bases outside the gene matches. The CDR3 loop spans 15 amino acids. CDR1 is ENHRY and CDR2 is SYGVKD in the germline V gene. In nucleotides, the CDR3 is TGTGCCATCAGTGAGGCTAGCGGGAGTACGGAGACCCAGTACTTC. Translated: CAISEASGSTETQYF.

This clone occurred a few times. The rearrangement links TRBV10-1 to TRBJ2-1; TRBD2 matches at 16 bases. Germline V gives CDR1 WNHNN, CDR2 SYGVQD (reference sequence). The CDR3 sequence is 16 residues long. J lost 8 bases, V lost 6 bases, and 7 bases had no gene match. The CDR3 DNA follows: TGCGCCAGCAGCCCGGGACTAGCGGGAGGGGGGGATGAGCAGTTCTTC. Its translation: CASSPGLAGGGDEQFF.

As for this clone: The identical CDR3 is also encoded by other nucleotide sequences in the sample. The chain recombines TRBV19 with TRBJ1-1; D gene uncertain. CDR3 length: 13 amino acids. V was shortened by 2 bases and J by 2 bases, with 6 bases between the two germline ends. The V gene's germline CDR1 is LNHDA and CDR2 SQIVND (reference sequence). As DNA, the CDR3 is TGTGCCAGTAGTATACGGGGTAACACTGAAGCTTTCTTT. Residues: CASSIRGNTEAFF.